What follows describes a single TCR beta chain. One Seattle source followed patients from active infection through their disease course. The data belong to a study of blood T cell repertoires in COVID-19. Across the study: Sites in the United States, Italy and Spain provided acute and convalescent COVID-19 samples. Nucleic acid was either cDNA or gDNA, and it came from T cells, B-cell-depleted T cells, or PBMCs.

The CDR3 totals 13 residues. The germline CDR1 and CDR2 sequences are MNHEY and SVGAGI. The germline V and J ends were trimmed by 5 bases and 7 bases, with 14 bases remaining between them. Original processing notes: Reference gene primer amplification gave nucleated cell count estimates. Produced via immunoSEQ multiplex PCR; TCRdb's table is partial and in-frame only. D and trimming were read from the DNA, whereas the V and J calls and clone size are those reported in that table. The sample contains approximately 480,000 clones, about 91% of which appear only once. Input material: peripheral blood. This clonotype was sampled from a man aged 18-30 years with COVID-19, enrolled during active disease. The V gene is TRBV6-5, the J gene TRBJ2-5, with D perhaps TRBD1 (5 bases). The DNA for the CDR3 is TGTGCCAGCAGTCGTGACCCCCAGGGGACCCAGTACTTC. It translates to CASSRDPQGTQYF.